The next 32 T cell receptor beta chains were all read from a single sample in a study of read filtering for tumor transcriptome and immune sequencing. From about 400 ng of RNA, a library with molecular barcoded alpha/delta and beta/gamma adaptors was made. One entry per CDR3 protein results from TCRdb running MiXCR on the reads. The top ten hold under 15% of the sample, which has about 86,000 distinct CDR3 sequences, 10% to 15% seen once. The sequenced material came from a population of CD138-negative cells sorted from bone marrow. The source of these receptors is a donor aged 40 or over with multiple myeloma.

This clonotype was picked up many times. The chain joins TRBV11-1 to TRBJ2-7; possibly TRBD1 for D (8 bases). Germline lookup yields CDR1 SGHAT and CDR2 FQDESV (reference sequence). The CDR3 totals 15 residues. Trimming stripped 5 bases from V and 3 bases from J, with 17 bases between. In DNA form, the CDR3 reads TGTGCCAGCAGCATCTCGACAGGGGAGGGCTACGAGCAGTACTTC. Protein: CASSISTGEGYEQYF. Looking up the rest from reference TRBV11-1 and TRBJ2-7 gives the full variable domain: EAEVAQSPRYKITEKSQAVAFWCDPISGHATLYWYRQILGQGPELLVQFQDESVVDDSQLPKDRFSAERLKGVDSTLKIQPAELGDSAMYLCASSISTGEGYEQYFGPGTRLTVT.

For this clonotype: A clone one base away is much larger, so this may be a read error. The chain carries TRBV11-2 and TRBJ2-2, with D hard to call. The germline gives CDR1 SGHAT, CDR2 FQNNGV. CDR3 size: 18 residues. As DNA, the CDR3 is TGTGCCAACAGCACCACTTCAAATTTTCAAGAGAACACCGGGGAGCTGTTTTTT. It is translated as CANSTTSNFQENTGELFF.

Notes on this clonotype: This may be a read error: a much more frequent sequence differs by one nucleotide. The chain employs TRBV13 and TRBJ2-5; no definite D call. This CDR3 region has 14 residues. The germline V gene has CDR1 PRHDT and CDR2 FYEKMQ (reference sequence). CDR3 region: CASSVGVGQETQCF. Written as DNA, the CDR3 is TGTGCCAGCAGCGTCGGCGTCGGCCAAGAGACCCAGTGCTTC.

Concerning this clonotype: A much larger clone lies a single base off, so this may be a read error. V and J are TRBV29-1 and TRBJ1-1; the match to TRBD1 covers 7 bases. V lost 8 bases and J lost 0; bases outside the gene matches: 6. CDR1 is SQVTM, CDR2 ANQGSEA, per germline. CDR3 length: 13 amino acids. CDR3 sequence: CSIRGQMNTEAFF. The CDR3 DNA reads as TGCAGCATTCGGGGACAGATGAACACTGAAGCTTTCTTT.

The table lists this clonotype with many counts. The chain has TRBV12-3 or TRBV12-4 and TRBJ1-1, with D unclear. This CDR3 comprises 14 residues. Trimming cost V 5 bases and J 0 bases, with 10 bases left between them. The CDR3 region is CASSPRSLNTEAFF. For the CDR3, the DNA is TGTGCCAGCAGTCCAAGGTCTCTGAACACTGAAGCTTTCTTT.

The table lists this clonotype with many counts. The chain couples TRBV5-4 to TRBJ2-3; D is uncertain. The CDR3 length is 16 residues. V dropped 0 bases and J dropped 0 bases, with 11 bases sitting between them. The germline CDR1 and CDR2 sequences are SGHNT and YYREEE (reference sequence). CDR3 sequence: CASSLAMQASTDTQYF. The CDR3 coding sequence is TGTGCCAGCAGCTTGGCCATGCAAGCTAGCACAGATACGCAGTATTTT.

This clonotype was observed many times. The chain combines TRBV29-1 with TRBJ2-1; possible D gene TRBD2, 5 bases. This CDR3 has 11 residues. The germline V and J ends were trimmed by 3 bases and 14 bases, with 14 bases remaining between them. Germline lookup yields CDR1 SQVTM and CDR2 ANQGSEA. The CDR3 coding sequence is TGCAGCGTTGATCGGGGTCCCGGGGAGTTCTTC. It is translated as CSVDRGPGEFF.

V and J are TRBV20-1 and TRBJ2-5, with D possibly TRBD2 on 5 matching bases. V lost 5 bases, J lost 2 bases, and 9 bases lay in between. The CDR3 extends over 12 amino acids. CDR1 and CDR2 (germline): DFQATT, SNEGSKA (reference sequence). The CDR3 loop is CSAVTSQETQYF. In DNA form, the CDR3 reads TGCAGTGCTGTAACTAGTCAAGAGACCCAGTACTTC.

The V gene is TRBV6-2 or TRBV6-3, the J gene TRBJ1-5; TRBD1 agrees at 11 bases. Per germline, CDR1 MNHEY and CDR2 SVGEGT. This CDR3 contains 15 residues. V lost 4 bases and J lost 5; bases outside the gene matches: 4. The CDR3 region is CASSFGTGGHQPQHF. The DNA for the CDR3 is TGTGCCAGCAGTTTCGGGACAGGGGGACATCAGCCCCAGCATTTT.

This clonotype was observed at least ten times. DNA for the CDR3: TGTGCCAGCAGCTCAAGACTATGGACAGGACCTACGGAGCAGTACTTC. Amino acid sequence: CASSSRLWTGPTEQYF. The V and J genes are TRBV5-5 and TRBJ2-7; 7 nucleotides line up with TRBD1. Germline loops: CDR1 SGHKS, CDR2 YYEKEE (reference sequence). V shed 3 bases, J shed 7 bases, and the junction held 16 bases outside the gene matches. The CDR3 has 16 amino acids.

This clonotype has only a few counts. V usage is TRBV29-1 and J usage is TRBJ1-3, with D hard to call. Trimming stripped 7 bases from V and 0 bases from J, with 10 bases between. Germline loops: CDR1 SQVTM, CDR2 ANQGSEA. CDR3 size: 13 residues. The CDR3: CSALGSSGNTIYF. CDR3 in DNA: TGCAGCGCGTTGGGGAGCTCTGGAAACACCATATATTTT. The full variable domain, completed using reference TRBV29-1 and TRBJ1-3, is SAVISQKPSRDICQRGTSLTIQCQVDSQVTMMFWYRQQPGQSLTLIATANQGSEATYESGFVIDKFPISRPNLTFSTLTVSNMSPEDSSIYLCSALGSSGNTIYFGEGSWLTVV.

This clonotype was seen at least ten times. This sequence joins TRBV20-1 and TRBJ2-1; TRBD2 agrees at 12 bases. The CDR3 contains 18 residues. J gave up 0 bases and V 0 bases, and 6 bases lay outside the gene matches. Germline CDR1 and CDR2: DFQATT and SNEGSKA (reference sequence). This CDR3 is CSARDSGTSGFSYNEQFF. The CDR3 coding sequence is TGCAGTGCTAGAGATAGCGGGACTAGCGGGTTCTCCTACAATGAGCAGTTCTTC.

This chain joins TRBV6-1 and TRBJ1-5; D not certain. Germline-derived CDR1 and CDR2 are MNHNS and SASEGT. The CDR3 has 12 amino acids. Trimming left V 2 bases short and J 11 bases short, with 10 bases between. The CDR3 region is CASSEFKGTQHF. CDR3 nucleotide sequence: TGTGCCAGCAGTGAATTCAAAGGGACCCAGCATTTT.

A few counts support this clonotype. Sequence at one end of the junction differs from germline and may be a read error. The CDR3, as DNA: TGCGCCAGCAGCTTGGACGGGGGTAGTAATGAAAAACGGTTTTTT. As protein: CASSLDGGSNEKRFF. V and J are TRBV5-1 and TRBJ1-4, with D maybe TRBD1 (5 bases). Germline V lookup: CDR1 SGHRS, CDR2 YFSETQ. The CDR3 is 15 residues long. Filled out from reference TRBV5-1 and TRBJ1-4, the complete variable domain reads KAGVTQTPRYLIKTRGQQVTLSCSPISGHRSVSWYQQTPGQGLQFLFEYFSETQRNKGNFPGRFSGRQFSNSRSEMNVSTLELGDSALYLCASSLDGGSNEKRFFGSGTQLSVL.

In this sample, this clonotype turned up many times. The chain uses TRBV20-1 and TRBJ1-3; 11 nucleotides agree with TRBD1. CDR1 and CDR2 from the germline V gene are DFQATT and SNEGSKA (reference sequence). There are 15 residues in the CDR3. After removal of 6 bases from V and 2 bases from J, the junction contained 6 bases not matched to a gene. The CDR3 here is CSAAGTGGTGNTIYF. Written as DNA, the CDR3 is TGCAGTGCGGCCGGGACAGGGGGAACTGGAAACACCATATATTTT.

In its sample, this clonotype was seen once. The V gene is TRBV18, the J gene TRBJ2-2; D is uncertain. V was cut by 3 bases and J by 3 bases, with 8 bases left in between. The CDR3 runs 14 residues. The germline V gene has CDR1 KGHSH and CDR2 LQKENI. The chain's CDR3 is CASSPLLDTGELFF. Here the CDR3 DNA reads TGTGCCAGCTCACCTTTGTTGGACACCGGGGAGCTGTTTTTT. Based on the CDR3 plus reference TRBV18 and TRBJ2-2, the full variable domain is NAGVMQNPRHLVRRRGQEARLRCSPMKGHSHVYWYRQLPEEGLKFMVYLQKENIIDESGMPKERFSAEFPKEGPSILRIQQVVRGDSAAYFCASSPLLDTGELFFGEGSRLTVL.

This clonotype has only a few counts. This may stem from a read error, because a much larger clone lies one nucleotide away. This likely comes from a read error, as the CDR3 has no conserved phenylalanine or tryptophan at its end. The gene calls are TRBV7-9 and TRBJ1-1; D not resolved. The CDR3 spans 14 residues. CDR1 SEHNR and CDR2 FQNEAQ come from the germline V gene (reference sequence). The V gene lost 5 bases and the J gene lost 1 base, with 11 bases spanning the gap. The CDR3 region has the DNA TGTGCCAGCAGCCCGTCAAGGGAGAACACTGAAGCTTTCGTT. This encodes CASSPSRENTEAFV.

The CDR3 nucleotides read TGTGCCAGCAGCGTTCCGGGCCCCGGAGAGCAGTACTTC. Translation gives CASSVPGPGEQYF. The rearrangement uses TRBV7-2 and TRBJ2-7; D is unclear. Per germline, CDR1 SGHTA and CDR2 FQGNSA. The length of the CDR3 is 13 residues. Trimming removed 5 bases at V and 7 bases at J, with 15 bases between.

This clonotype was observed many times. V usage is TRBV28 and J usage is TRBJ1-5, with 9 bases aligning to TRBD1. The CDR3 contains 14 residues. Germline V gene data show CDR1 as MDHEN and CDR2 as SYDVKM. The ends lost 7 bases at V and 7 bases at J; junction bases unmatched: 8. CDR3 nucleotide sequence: TGTGCCAGCATCGAACAGGGGGCCGGACAGCCCCAGCATTTT. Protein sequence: CASIEQGAGQPQHF.

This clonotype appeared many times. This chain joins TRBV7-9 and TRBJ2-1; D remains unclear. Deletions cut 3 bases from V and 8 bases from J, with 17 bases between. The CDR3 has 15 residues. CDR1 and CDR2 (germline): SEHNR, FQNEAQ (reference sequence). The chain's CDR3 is CASSFESGILYEQFF. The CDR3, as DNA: TGTGCCAGCAGCTTTGAGAGTGGAATTCTCTATGAGCAGTTCTTC.

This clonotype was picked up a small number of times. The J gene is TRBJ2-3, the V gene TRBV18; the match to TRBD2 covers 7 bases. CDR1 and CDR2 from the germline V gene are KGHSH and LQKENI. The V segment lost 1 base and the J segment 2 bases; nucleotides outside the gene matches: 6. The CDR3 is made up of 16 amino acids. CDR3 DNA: TGTGCCAGCTCACCACAAATGAGCGGGGCCACAGATACGCAGTATTTT. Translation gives CASSPQMSGATDTQYF.

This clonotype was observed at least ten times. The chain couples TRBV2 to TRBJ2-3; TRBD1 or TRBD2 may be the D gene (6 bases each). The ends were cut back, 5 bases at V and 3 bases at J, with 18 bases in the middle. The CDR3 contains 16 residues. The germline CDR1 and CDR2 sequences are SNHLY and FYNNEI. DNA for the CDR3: TGTGCCAGCAGTTACCGAGGGGGTGGAGGGACAGATACGCAGTATTTT. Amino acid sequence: CASSYRGGGGTDTQYF. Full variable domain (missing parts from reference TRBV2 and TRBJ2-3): EPEVTQTPSHQVTQMGQEVILRCVPISNHLYFYWYRQILGQKVEFLVSFYNNEISEKSEIFDDQFSVERPDGSNFTLKIRSTKLEDSAMYFCASSYRGGGGTDTQYFGPGTRLTVL.

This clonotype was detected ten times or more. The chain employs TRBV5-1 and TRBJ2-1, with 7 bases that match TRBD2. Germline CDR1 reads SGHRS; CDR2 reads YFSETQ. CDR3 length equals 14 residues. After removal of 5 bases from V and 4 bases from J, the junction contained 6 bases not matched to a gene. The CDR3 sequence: CASSRDYEYNEQFF. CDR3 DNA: TGCGCCAGCAGTCGGGACTACGAATACAATGAGCAGTTCTTC.

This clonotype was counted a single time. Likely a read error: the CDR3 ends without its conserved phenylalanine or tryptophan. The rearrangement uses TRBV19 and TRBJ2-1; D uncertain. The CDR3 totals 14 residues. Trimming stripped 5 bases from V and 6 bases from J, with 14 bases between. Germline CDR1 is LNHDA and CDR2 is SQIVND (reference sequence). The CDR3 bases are TGTGCCAGTAGTGTACAGACACGGATCAATGAGCAGTTCCTC. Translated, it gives CASSVQTRINEQFL.

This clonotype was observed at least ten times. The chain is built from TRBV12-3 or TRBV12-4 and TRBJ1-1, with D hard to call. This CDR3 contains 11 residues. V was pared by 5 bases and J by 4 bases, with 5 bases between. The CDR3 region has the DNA TGTGCCAGCAGTCGACTCACTGAAGCTTTCTTT. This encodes CASSRLTEAFF.

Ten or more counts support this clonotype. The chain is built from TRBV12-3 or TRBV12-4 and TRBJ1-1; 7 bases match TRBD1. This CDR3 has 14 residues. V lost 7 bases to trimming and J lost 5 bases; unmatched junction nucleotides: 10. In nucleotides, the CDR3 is TGTGCCAGCACCCCCCGGACAGGCGATACTGAAGCTTTCTTT. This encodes CASTPRTGDTEAFF.

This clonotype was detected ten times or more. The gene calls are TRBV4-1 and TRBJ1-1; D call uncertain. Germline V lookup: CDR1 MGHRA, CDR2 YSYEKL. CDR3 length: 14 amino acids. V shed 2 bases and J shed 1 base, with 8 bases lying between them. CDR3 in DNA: TGCGCCAGCAGCCAATGGCAAACGAACACTGAAGCTTTCTTT. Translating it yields CASSQWQTNTEAFF.

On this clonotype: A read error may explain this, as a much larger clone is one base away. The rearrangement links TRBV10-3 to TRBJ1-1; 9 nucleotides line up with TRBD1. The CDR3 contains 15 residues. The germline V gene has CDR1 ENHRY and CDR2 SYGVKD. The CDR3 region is CAASPGTGMITEAFF. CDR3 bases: TGTGCGGCCAGCCCGGGGACAGGGATGATCACTGAAGCTTTCTTT.

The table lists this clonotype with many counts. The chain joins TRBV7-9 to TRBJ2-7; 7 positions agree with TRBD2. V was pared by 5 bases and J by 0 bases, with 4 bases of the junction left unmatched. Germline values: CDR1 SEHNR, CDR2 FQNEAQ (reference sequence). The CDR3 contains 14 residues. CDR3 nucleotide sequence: TGTGCCAGCAGCCCTAGCGGTACCTCCTACGAGCAGTACTTC. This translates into CASSPSGTSYEQYF.

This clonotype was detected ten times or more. CDR3 in DNA: TGCAGTGCTAGATTAGCGGGCCAAGAGACCCAGTACTTC. It is translated as CSARLAGQETQYF. J is TRBJ2-5 and V is TRBV20-1; 7 positions agree with TRBD2. V trimming: 2 bases; J trimming: 1 base; junction bases outside the gene matches: 1. The CDR3 length is 13 residues. CDR1 and CDR2 from the germline V gene are DFQATT and SNEGSKA (reference sequence).

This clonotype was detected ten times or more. CDR3 nucleotide sequence: TGTGCCAGCAGTTACACAGGGGCGATAGAAGCTTTCTTT. This sequence encodes CASSYTGAIEAFF. The chain employs TRBV12-3 or TRBV12-4 and TRBJ1-1; 7 bases are a match to TRBD1. The V gene end was trimmed by 4 bases and the J gene end by 8 bases; junction bases not matched to a gene: 7. The CDR3 is 13 residues long.

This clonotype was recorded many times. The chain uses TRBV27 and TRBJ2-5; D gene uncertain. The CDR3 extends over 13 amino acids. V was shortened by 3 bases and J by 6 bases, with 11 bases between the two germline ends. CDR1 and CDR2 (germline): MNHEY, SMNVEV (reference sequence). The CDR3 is CASSFTSGQTQYF. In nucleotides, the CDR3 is TGTGCCAGCAGTTTCACTTCCGGACAGACCCAGTACTTC.